The sequence of this T cell receptor beta chain was determined in a study of shared clonotypes between healthy human individuals (dated by TCRdb to the early 2020s). About the study as a whole: A couple of women and a few men aged 18 to 49 years were included in the cohort. Per donor, three plates each were used for CD4 naive and CD4 memory, two for CD8 naive, and one for CD8 memory. To estimate repertoire size and how much clonotype sharing occurs between individuals, the study deeply sequenced the blood TCR repertoires of about five healthy adults. To increase sequencing depth and limit assay-specific biases, TCR repertoire library preparation and sequencing were carried out by different laboratories using diverse techniques. Leukapheresis yielded between about 0.85 and 10 billion PBMCs per donor. Summary of the overall study and its limitations: About 4.5% of naive CD4, more than 3% of naive CD8, around 2.3% of memory CD4, and over 0.35% of memory CD8 clonotypes were shared across several donors. Compared with non-shared clonotypes, clonotypes shared by all four sorted-subset donors had higher generation probabilities. Only blood was sampled, and tissue TCR repertoires likely differ from those in blood. Naive subsets generally had larger estimated clonotype richness than memory subsets. Incomplete sequencing was indicated by rarefaction of sorted-subset datasets, despite the large sequencing depth. Because the study included only a small number of donors, the genetic and exposure-history diversity represented was limited. Pairwise subsampling indicated that sequencing depth was expected to affect the degree of clonotype sharing among donors.

Points on this clone: Its antigen is unknown. One base away there is no much larger clone; base qualities are not given.

Using the deep immunoSEQ assay, multiplex PCR amplified TCR CDR3 regions from genomic DNA. Genomic DNA extracted from each cell subset was distributed evenly over all wells of several immunoSEQ 96-well plates, and each plate served as one replicate. For sorted subsets, each replicate PCR was loaded with approximately 0.2 ug genomic DNA, equivalent to 25,000 to 35,000 T cell genomes. Purified libraries were quantified with a Qubit 3.0 fluorometer, sized on a Bioanalyzer 2100, and re-quantified with the KAPA Library Quantification kit. Every immunoSEQ 96-well plate was sequenced on a separate single-read 150-cycle Illumina NextSeq 550 flow cell. Turning to the authors' computational methods: The immunoSEQ output contained only junctional sequences without quality scores, so filtering could not match that applied to full-length reads. Sequences were annotated with PyIR, a Python wrapper for IgBLAST v1.9, and V/J genes and CDR3 were assigned using IMGT germline references. Reads were removed for weak V/J assignments (E-value above 1e-6), missing CDR3, stop codons, out-of-frame junctions, or ambiguous translated residues. V3J clonotypes were defined as sequences sharing the same inferred V gene, J gene, and CDR3 amino acid sequence. The percentage overlap between two repertoires was calculated by dividing the number of shared unique clonotypes by the size of the smaller repertoire. Repertoire richness was assessed with RTK rarefaction, the Chao1 estimator, and Recon v2.1 estimates of unobserved clonotypes. Generation probabilities for all TCRbeta clonotypes obtained by the gDNA method from several donors were computed using OLGA. Entries here come from immuneACCESS through TCRdb and include only in-frame sequences with V and J called. Some clones fail to appear in such tables; in the studies checked, an unresolved V gene covers under half of the shortfall, and the cause of the remainder is unknown. From that table come the V and J calls and clone size; the DNA was used to work out D and trimming. The sample table contains a few million clones; only one count was recorded for around 93% of them. The ten top clones hold about 1.7% of the sample.

V and J are trimmed by 2 bases and 3 bases, and the gene matches miss 3 bases of the junction. CDR1 and CDR2 (MNHEY, SMNVEV) derive from the germline V gene (reference sequence). The CDR3, from cysteine to phenylalanine, totals 14 residues. Just the 42-base CDR3 DNA is kept, in frame starting at base 1. CD8 naive samples were CD45RO-negative cells positively selected for CCR7, giving a CD45RA+CCR7+ population that excluded TemRA cells. Donors were healthy HIV-negative adults with no recently reported acute infections or vaccinations. Only Caucasian adults living in Nashville, Tennessee, USA were represented among the donors. Blood was obtained by leukapheresis, after which PBMCs were separated by Ficoll-Histopaque density gradient centrifugation and cryopreserved in liquid nitrogen vapor phase. Purity and quantity of every magnetically sorted T cell population were checked by analytical flow cytometry. Each sorted fraction had its genomic DNA isolated and then quantified by UV absorbance on a Nanodrop 2000c.

The sequence derives from a man between 18 and 35 years old in good health. Some clones in this sample may be carry-over from other donors' samples. The chain uses TRBV27 and TRBJ2-7, with 8 middle bases fitting TRBD2. Material for sequencing was naive CD8+ T cells from PBMCs. What the cell subset or site label conveys for this sample: CD45RA+CCR7+. The CDR3 protein: CASSLVAGLYEQYF. The DNA sequence is given as TGTGCCAGCAGTTTAGTAGCGGGACTCTACGAGCAGTACTTC.